This TCR beta chain was recorded in a study of T cell responses to AZD1222 COVID-19 vaccine (dated by TCRdb to the early 2020s). With regard to the full study: AZD1222 recipients whose second dose came at about 4 weeks and those whose second dose came at about 12 weeks were combined into one group, since spike-specific TCR depth and breadth did not differ between the two schedules. Enrollment into the trials was organized by age into subgroups of 18-55, 56-69 and 70-plus years, and those subgroups contained roughly 160, 29 and 62 TCR-sequenced participants, respectively. A total of approximately 240 trial participants underwent TCR sequencing, of whom roughly 210 had received two doses of AZD1222 and some 26 had received two doses of the MenACWY control vaccine.

Results and caveats for the whole study, not just this receptor: Reportedly, close to half of the unique spike-specific TCRs recognized epitopes lying outside the regions that are mutated in the B.1.351 and B.1.1.7 variants. Conclusions about previously exposed vaccinees are limited, since just five to seven AZD1222 recipients were seropositive for SARS-CoV-2 at baseline. The whole spike protein was spanned by vaccine-associated CD4 TCRs, and dominant responses were seen in regions 160-218 and 743-854. Because no samples from the day 14 peak response were available, repertoires could be characterized only after the peak T cell response. After two AZD1222 doses, both the breadth and the depth of spike-specific TCRs were significantly higher than at day 0 and than in MenACWY recipients. Participants were mostly white British and included more females than males, and it was suggested by the authors that clonal diversity may have been underestimated. The 56-69-year group was small, and its depth increase did not reach significance, likely because of low power.

The CDR3 regions of human TCRbeta chains were analyzed by immunosequencing. The original pipeline was this. TCRs in the repertoires were matched against a reference library of SARS-CoV-2-specific TCRs that had been generated with the MIRA antigen-specificity platform. Breadth meant the fraction of unique TCRs that were SARS-CoV-2-associated, whereas depth meant the fraction of total T cells that were SARS-CoV-2-associated. Using the MIRA data, every spike-specific TCR was mapped to the spike region that the TCR reacted to and assigned to either a CD4 or a CD8 class. Log10-transformed breadth and depth values were compared by one-way ANOVA with Sidak's multiple comparisons tests. TCRdb re-hosts the immuneACCESS table, in-frame sequences only. Its copies lack some clones; in the studies checked, an unresolved V gene accounts for under half of them, and the cause for the rest is not known. The V and J calls and clone size are taken from that table; D and trimming were inferred from the DNA. This sample has 60,000 or so clones in its table, and 70% to 85% of those were observed once. Jointly, the top ten make up 15% to 25% of the sample.

This clone was seen a few times. This clone's antigen is unknown. Within one base of it there is no much larger clone, and no base qualities were kept. CDR3 length: 14 amino acids, cysteine to phenylalanine. Of all the DNA, just the CDR3 is kept, 42 bases in frame from base 1. The trim is 1 base for V and 3 bases for J, with a gap of 9 bases between the germline ends. From a lookup of the germline V gene (reference sequence), CDR1 and CDR2 are SEHNR and FQNEAQ. The time point label, as the study defines it: baseline before first vaccination. Vaccinee samples came from UK trials COV001 and COV002, including a single-blind randomized controlled phase 2/3 trial of AZD1222 (ChAdOx1 nCoV-19) in healthy adults. Trial participant PBMC samples were collected at day 0 and day 28 after the second dose for TCRbeta chain sequencing.

The TCR was taken from an adult in good health. Sequencing used peripheral blood, obtained on day 0 of AZD1222 vaccination. The rearrangement combines TRBV7-9 with TRBJ1-1; no D gene is confidently identified. Here the CDR3 is given as CASSLEVAYTEAFF. The bases are TGTGCCAGCAGCTTAGAGGTCGCCTACACTGAAGCTTTCTTT.